Shown below are 22 T cell receptor beta chains from a single sample sequenced in a study of cytomegalovirus exposure and HLA in healthy donors. PCR primers comprised 60 Vbeta and 13 Jbeta primers. Method: immunoSEQ multiplex PCR; TCRdb's copy keeps in-frame clones and lacks some. The data contain over 95,000 clones, 65% to 85% of them singletons. Sequencing used PBMCs. The origin of the receptors is a woman in her twenties or thirties in good health and CMV-seropositive.

This sequence joins TRBV7-3 and TRBJ2-3, with a tentative D call TRBD2 (6 bases). The CDR3 sequence is 15 residues long. The V end was cut by 8 bases, the J end by 1 base, with 16 bases between. The V gene's germline CDR1 is SGHTA and CDR2 FQGTGA. The CDR3 sequence is CASSSGVAGTDTQYF. The CDR3 DNA sequence: TGTGCCAGCTCCTCGGGGGTGGCGGGCACAGATACGCAGTATTTT.

The chain has TRBV15 and TRBJ2-7; D call uncertain. CDR3 length equals 14 residues. Germline CDR1 and CDR2: LNHNV and YYDKDF (reference sequence). Trimming left V 1 base short and J 2 bases short, with 9 bases between. CDR3 region: CATSRGGGTYEQYF. DNA for the CDR3: TGTGCCACCAGCAGAGGTGGCGGTACCTACGAGCAGTACTTC.

The chain uses TRBV5-5 and TRBJ2-5; TRBD2 aligns across 7 bases. Germline CDR1 reads SGHKS; CDR2 reads YYEKEE (reference sequence). CDR3 size: 15 residues. V shed 0 bases and J 3 bases; nucleotides not matched to a gene: 5. CDR3 nucleotide sequence: TGTGCCAGCAGCTTGGACGGACTAGTAAAAGAGACCCAGTACTTC. It translates to CASSLDGLVKETQYF.

In this sample, this clone turned up once. This sample also contains other DNA sequences that code for the same CDR3. The CDR3 nucleotides are TGCGCCAGCAGCTTGGCTCCGGCAGGGGCAGGCGAGACCCAGTACTTC. Its protein is CASSLAPAGAGETQYF. This rearrangement joins TRBV5-1 to TRBJ2-5, with D possibly matching TRBD1 (6 bases). This CDR3 comprises 16 residues. Trimming took 0 bases from V and 5 from J, leaving 17 bases between them. Germline V lookup: CDR1 SGHRS, CDR2 YFSETQ.

This clone occurred once. V usage is TRBV5-6 and J usage is TRBJ1-2; TRBD1 is a possible D gene (6 bases). Germline values: CDR1 SGHDT, CDR2 YYEEEE. V lost 4 bases to trimming and J lost 8 bases, with 15 bases between them. The CDR3 runs to 13 residues. The CDR3 protein is CASSPDRAWGYTF. In DNA form, the CDR3 reads TGTGCCAGCAGCCCGGACAGAGCGTGGGGCTACACCTTC.

This clone was found a few times. This chain links TRBV18 with TRBJ2-5; no clear D gene. Per the germline V gene, CDR1 is KGHSH and CDR2 is LQKENI. This CDR3 contains 14 residues. Trimming cost V 3 bases and J 3 bases, with 11 bases left between them. The CDR3 sequence: CASSPRGTEETQYF. CDR3 nucleotides: TGTGCCAGCTCACCGCGTGGCACAGAAGAGACCCAGTACTTC.

The sample holds a few counts of this clone. V usage is TRBV19 and J usage is TRBJ1-1, with 7 bases matching TRBD1. The junction had 5 bases not matched to a gene; V was cut back by 3 bases and J by 10 bases. This CDR3 spans 12 amino acids. CDR1 LNHDA and CDR2 SQIVND come from the germline V gene (reference sequence). The CDR3 DNA reads as TGTGCCAGTAGTATGACAGGGCTCGGAGCTTTCTTT. It yields the protein CASSMTGLGAFF.

CDR3 region: CASGFGSGNTIYF. The CDR3 region has the DNA TGTGCTAGTGGATTCGGGTCTGGAAACACCATATATTTT. This rearrangement joins TRBV12-5 to TRBJ1-3; no definite D call. The CDR3 consists of 13 residues. The V end lost 6 bases, the J end lost 1 base, and 7 bases lay between the germline ends. Germline values: CDR1 LGHNT, CDR2 FRNRAP.

This rearrangement joins TRBV5-1 to TRBJ1-1; D may be TRBD1 (5 bases). The CDR3 spans 15 residues. CDR1 is SGHRS and CDR2 is YFSETQ in the germline V gene. Trimming pared 0 bases from V and 3 bases from J, leaving 12 bases between. CDR3 sequence (DNA): TGCGCCAGCAGCTTGGGCGCTCAAGGGGACACTGAAGCTTTCTTT. Residues: CASSLGAQGDTEAFF.

This chain connects TRBV4-1 to TRBJ2-1; 7 positions match TRBD1. This CDR3 is 14 amino acids long. Germline CDR1 is MGHRA and CDR2 is YSYEKL. With V trimmed by 3 bases and J by 5 bases, 4 bases remained unmatched. The DNA for the CDR3 is TGCGCCAGCAGCCAGGACAGGTCGGACAATGAGCAGTTCTTC. Amino acid sequence: CASSQDRSDNEQFF.

The gene calls are TRBV9 and TRBJ1-5, with a tentative D call TRBD1 (6 bases). The CDR3 spans 15 residues. V was trimmed by 3 bases and J by 1 base, leaving 11 bases between them. Germline V gene lookup returns CDR1 SGDLS and CDR2 YYNGEE. CDR3 region: CASSAQGTSNQPQHF. The CDR3 region has the DNA TGTGCCAGCAGCGCACAGGGTACGAGCAATCAGCCCCAGCATTTT.

In this sample, this clone turned up once. The chain employs TRBV6-5 and TRBJ1-6; a possible D gene is TRBD1 (6 bases). This CDR3 has 15 amino acids. Germline V gene lookup returns CDR1 MNHEY and CDR2 SVGAGI. V was shortened by 7 bases and J by 8 bases, with 18 bases between the two germline ends. CDR3 nucleotides: TGTGCCAGCACCCTGTCGGGACACGGTGATTCACCCCTCCACTTT. This codes for CASTLSGHGDSPLHF.

The chain is built from TRBV30 and TRBJ1-1, with TRBD1 identical over 7 bases. Germline CDR1 GTSNPN, CDR2 SVGIG (reference sequence). V lost 0 bases and J lost 5; bases outside the gene matches: 3. This CDR3 region has 13 residues. The CDR3 DNA reads as TGTGCCTGGAGTGTAAACAGGGGTACTGAAGCTTTCTTT. It is translated as CAWSVNRGTEAFF.

The rearrangement links TRBV5-1 to TRBJ2-1; D not resolved. The germline CDR1 and CDR2 sequences are SGHRS and YFSETQ. CDR3 length: 16 amino acids. Deletions cut 4 bases from V and 8 bases from J, with 22 bases between. The CDR3 here is CASSPSGPSSIYEQFF. The CDR3 DNA sequence: TGCGCCAGCAGCCCCTCCGGCCCTTCTAGTATCTATGAGCAGTTCTTC.

This rearrangement joins TRBV10-3 to TRBJ1-2, with TRBD1 identical over 7 bases. Germline CDR1 reads ENHRY; CDR2 reads SYGVKD. This CDR3 is 14 amino acids long. V lost 6 bases and J lost 2; bases outside the gene matches: 6. CDR3 loop: CAIREGTDNYGYTF. The CDR3 DNA reads TGTGCCATCAGAGAAGGGACAGACAACTATGGCTACACCTTC.

The chain has TRBV4-1 and TRBJ2-5; 7 positions agree with TRBD1. Looked up from germline, CDR1 is MGHRA and CDR2 is YSYEKL. This CDR3 has 12 residues. The J segment lost 13 bases and the V segment lost 4 bases, leaving 9 bases of the junction unmatched. For the CDR3, the DNA is TGCGCCAGCAGCCGCCTTTTGGACAGGCTGTACTTC. It translates to CASSRLLDRLYF.

This chain joins TRBV9 and TRBJ2-3, with D maybe TRBD2 (6 bases). CDR1 and CDR2 (germline): SGDLS, YYNGEE. CDR3 length: 14 residues. Trimming took 0 bases from V and 6 from J, leaving 11 bases between them. The CDR3 bases are TGTGCCAGCAGCGTAGGGGGGGACTTGGATACGCAGTATTTT. Its protein product is CASSVGGDLDTQYF.

The chain links TRBV5-1 to TRBJ2-1; 12 bases map to TRBD2. CDR1 is SGHRS and CDR2 is YFSETQ in the germline V gene. V was clipped by 4 bases and J by 4 bases; unmatched bases: 9. CDR3 size: 17 residues. CDR3 DNA sequence: TGCGCCAGCAGCCCGACTAGCGGGAGCCTTTCATACAATGAGCAGTTCTTC. Protein: CASSPTSGSLSYNEQFF.

The chain carries TRBV7-8 and TRBJ1-1; 7 nucleotides align to TRBD1. V shed 1 base, J shed 2 bases, and the junction held 4 bases outside the gene matches. Germline CDR1 reads SGHVS; CDR2 reads FQNEAQ. This CDR3 comprises 15 residues. The chain's CDR3 is CASSLVRGVNTEAFF. The DNA of the CDR3 is TGTGCCAGCAGCTTAGTCAGGGGGGTTAACACTGAAGCTTTCTTT.

The chain links TRBV2 to TRBJ2-7; D gene ambiguous. V was clipped by 5 bases and J by 3 bases, with 11 bases between them. This CDR3 is 13 amino acids long. Per the germline V gene, CDR1 is SNHLY and CDR2 is FYNNEI. CDR3 DNA sequence: TGTGCCAGCAGTATCCGTCTTGTCTACGAGCAGTACTTC. Translated: CASSIRLVYEQYF.

This clone was counted once. The rearrangement uses TRBV2 and TRBJ2-7; 9 bases line up with TRBD1. The CDR3 is made up of 15 amino acids. The germline V gene has CDR1 SNHLY and CDR2 FYNNEI. V lost 6 bases to trimming and J lost 4 bases; unmatched junction nucleotides: 10. Here the CDR3 reads CASRRPGTGPYEQYF. The CDR3 DNA follows: TGTGCCAGCAGGCGGCCCGGGACAGGGCCTTACGAGCAGTACTTC.

The genes are TRBV19 and TRBJ2-1, with 10 bases identical to TRBD2. Germline V CDR1 and CDR2: LNHDA, SQIVND (reference sequence). V was clipped by 7 bases and J by 0 bases; unmatched bases: 9. This CDR3 spans 17 amino acids. The CDR3 nucleotides are TGTGCCAGTATCGGGAAAGGGACTAGCGTCTCCTACAATGAGCAGTTCTTC. As protein: CASIGKGTSVSYNEQFF. Together with reference TRBV19 and TRBJ2-1, the CDR3 gives the full variable domain: DGGITQSPKYLFRKEGQNVTLSCEQNLNHDAMYWYRQDPGQGLRLIYYSQIVNDFQKGDIAEGYSVSREKKESFPLTVTSAQKNPTAFYLCASIGKGTSVSYNEQFFGPGTRLTVL.